These T cell receptor beta chains were read from a single sample in a study of blood T cell repertoires in COVID-19. TCRdb keeps only in-frame clones here, not all; method: immunoSEQ multiplex PCR. The sample holds roughly 70,000 clones, around 74% seen once. The sample taken for sequencing was peripheral blood. The receptors were sampled from a man between 65 and 85 years old with acute or convalescent COVID-19. CDR3s include the opening cysteine and the closing phenylalanine or tryptophan. Each record gives: V gene, D gene, J gene, clone size, CDR3 DNA, CDR3 protein. The D gene is left open where the match is weak. Expanded clones are given a class, and other clones once, few, many or no size at all.

v_gene: TRBV6-1; d_gene: TRBD1; j_gene: TRBJ1-6; abundance: .; CDR3nt: TGTGCCAGCAGTGAACCAGGACAGGGGGAGAATTCACCCCTCCACTTT; CDR3aa: CASSEPGQGENSPLHF
v_gene: TRBV5-1; d_gene: TRBD1; j_gene: TRBJ1-6; abundance: .; CDR3nt: TGCGCCAGCAGCTCCGGGACAGGGGCGGGTTCACCCCTCCACTTT; CDR3aa: CASSSGTGAGSPLHF
v_gene: TRBV2; d_gene: .; j_gene: TRBJ1-3; abundance: .; CDR3nt: TGTGCCAGCAGTGGTTCAGGGGACACTGGAAACACCATATATTTT; CDR3aa: CASSGSGDTGNTIYF
v_gene: TRBV24-1; d_gene: TRBD2; j_gene: TRBJ2-1; abundance: .; CDR3nt: TGTGCCACCAGTGATTTGGCTAGCGGGGATAATGAGCAGTTCTTC; CDR3aa: CATSDLASGDNEQFF
v_gene: TRBV9; d_gene: TRBD1; j_gene: TRBJ2-5; abundance: .; CDR3nt: TGTGCCAGCAGCCCCTGGGGACAGGTTCAAGAGACCCAGTACTTC; CDR3aa: CASSPWGQVQETQYF
v_gene: TRBV5-1; d_gene: .; j_gene: TRBJ1-5; abundance: few; CDR3nt: TGCGCCAGTTCAGGGGATGGCAATCAGCCCCAGCATTTT; CDR3aa: CASSGDGNQPQHF
v_gene: TRBV18; d_gene: TRBD1; j_gene: TRBJ2-7; abundance: .; CDR3nt: TGTGCCAGCTCACCAGCGGGACAGGGGGACTACGAGCAGTACTTC; CDR3aa: CASSPAGQGDYEQYF
v_gene: TRBV5-6; d_gene: TRBD1; j_gene: TRBJ1-5; abundance: .; CDR3nt: TGTGCCAGCAGCTTGAGTTTGGGGACAGGGGGCGAAGCCCAGCATTTT; CDR3aa: CASSLSLGTGGEAQHF
v_gene: TRBV7-2; d_gene: TRBD2; j_gene: TRBJ2-7; abundance: .; CDR3nt: TGTGCCAGCAGCCTGGGACTAGCGGGAGGTGACGAGCAGTACTTC; CDR3aa: CASSLGLAGGDEQYF
v_gene: TRBV2; d_gene: TRBD2; j_gene: TRBJ2-3; abundance: few; CDR3nt: TGTGCCAGCTCCAGAGAAGCGGGAGGGGGAGATACGCAGTATTTT; CDR3aa: CASSREAGGGDTQYF
v_gene: TRBV9; d_gene: .; j_gene: TRBJ1-2; abundance: .; CDR3nt: TGTGCCAGCAGCGTGGAGTGGAGGCATGGCTACACCTTC; CDR3aa: CASSVEWRHGYTF
v_gene: TRBV10-3; d_gene: TRBD2; j_gene: TRBJ2-1; abundance: .; CDR3nt: TGTGCCATCAACCCGGGACTAGCGGCTTTGGATGAGCAGTTCTTC; CDR3aa: CAINPGLAALDEQFF
v_gene: TRBV28; d_gene: TRBD1; j_gene: TRBJ2-7; abundance: .; CDR3nt: TGTGCCAGCAGTTTTAGGGACAGGGGGGAATACGAGCAGTACTTC; CDR3aa: CASSFRDRGEYEQYF
v_gene: TRBV7-2; d_gene: .; j_gene: TRBJ2-1; abundance: .; CDR3nt: TGTGCCAGCAGCTTAGCTCAGTTACAGGCTAGGGAGCAGTTCTTC; CDR3aa: CASSLAQLQAREQFF
v_gene: TRBV15; d_gene: .; j_gene: TRBJ2-1; abundance: .; CDR3nt: TGTGCCACCAGCAGAGGAGGGCTCCCCTTAAGAAACAATGAGCAGTTCTTC; CDR3aa: CATSRGGLPLRNNEQFF
v_gene: TRBV5-6; d_gene: TRBD2; j_gene: TRBJ2-1; abundance: .; CDR3nt: TGTGCCAGCAGCCCCCAAAGCGGGAGGGCCCTTGAGCAGTTCTTC; CDR3aa: CASSPQSGRALEQFF
v_gene: TRBV19; d_gene: TRBD1; j_gene: TRBJ2-7; abundance: .; CDR3nt: TGTGCCAGTAGTATCGGGACAGGGGAATACGAGCAGTACTTC; CDR3aa: CASSIGTGEYEQYF
v_gene: TRBV3-1/TRBV3-2; d_gene: .; j_gene: TRBJ2-2; abundance: .; CDR3nt: TGTGCCAGCAGCCCCCTTATCGAGGGTCCAAAGAACACCGGGGAGCTGTTTTTT; CDR3aa: CASSPLIEGPKNTGELFF
v_gene: TRBV6-6; d_gene: TRBD2; j_gene: TRBJ2-3; abundance: .; CDR3nt: TGTGCCAGCAGTTACCTGACTAGCGGGAGTACAGATACGCAGTATTTT; CDR3aa: CASSYLTSGSTDTQYF
v_gene: TRBV10-3; d_gene: TRBD2; j_gene: TRBJ2-5; abundance: .; CDR3nt: TGTGCCATCTCACTAGCGGGAGAGGAGACCCAGTACTTC; CDR3aa: CAISLAGEETQYF
v_gene: TRBV5-4; d_gene: TRBD1; j_gene: TRBJ1-1; abundance: .; CDR3nt: TGTGCCAGCAGCCTCCAACAGGGGGCCACTGAAGCTTTCTTT; CDR3aa: CASSLQQGATEAFF
v_gene: TRBV6-4; d_gene: .; j_gene: TRBJ2-1; abundance: .; CDR3nt: TGTGCCAGCAGTGAGTCTGGCTCACCCTACAATGAGCAGTTCTTC; CDR3aa: CASSESGSPYNEQFF
v_gene: TRBV5-4; d_gene: TRBD2; j_gene: TRBJ2-3; abundance: .; CDR3nt: TGTGCCAGCAGCGCGGGACTAGCGGGAGGCTGGGGCACAGATACGCAGTATTTT; CDR3aa: CASSAGLAGGWGTDTQYF
v_gene: TRBV4-1; d_gene: TRBD2; j_gene: TRBJ2-1; abundance: .; CDR3nt: TGCGCCAGCAGCCTCGGGACTAGCGGGAGCTTTTCCTACAATGAGCAGTTCTTC; CDR3aa: CASSLGTSGSFSYNEQFF
v_gene: TRBV19; d_gene: TRBD1; j_gene: TRBJ2-7; abundance: .; CDR3nt: TGTGCCAGTAGTATAGTTGGCAACAGGGGTGACGAGCAGTACTTC; CDR3aa: CASSIVGNRGDEQYF
v_gene: TRBV19; d_gene: .; j_gene: TRBJ2-1; abundance: .; CDR3nt: TGTGCCAGTAGTATATACAGGGTTGGAGACAATGAGCAGTTCTTC; CDR3aa: CASSIYRVGDNEQFF
v_gene: TRBV4-1; d_gene: .; j_gene: TRBJ2-2; abundance: .; CDR3nt: TGCGCCAGCAGCCAAGTTCTAACGGACACCGGGGAGCTGTTTTTT; CDR3aa: CASSQVLTDTGELFF
v_gene: TRBV28; d_gene: .; j_gene: TRBJ2-3; abundance: .; CDR3nt: TGTGCCAGCAGTTTATTGAGAGATACGCAGTATTTT; CDR3aa: CASSLLRDTQYF
v_gene: TRBV11-1; d_gene: .; j_gene: TRBJ2-7; abundance: .; CDR3nt: TGTGCCAGCAGTTCCGGGAGCACATACGAGCAGTACTTC; CDR3aa: CASSSGSTYEQYF
v_gene: TRBV19; d_gene: TRBD2; j_gene: TRBJ2-3; abundance: .; CDR3nt: TGTGCCAGTAGTATATTAGCGGGAGGGTCAGATACGCAGTATTTT; CDR3aa: CASSILAGGSDTQYF
v_gene: TRBV28; d_gene: TRBD2; j_gene: TRBJ2-1; abundance: .; CDR3nt: TGTGCCAGCAGTCCCCATCTAAGCGGGAGAGGAAATGAGCAGTTCTTC; CDR3aa: CASSPHLSGRGNEQFF
v_gene: TRBV7-9; d_gene: .; j_gene: TRBJ2-2; abundance: .; CDR3nt: TGTGCCAGCAGCTTAGCCTCCCTAAACACCGGGGAGCTGTTTTTT; CDR3aa: CASSLASLNTGELFF
v_gene: TRBV5-1; d_gene: .; j_gene: TRBJ2-2; abundance: .; CDR3nt: TGCGCCAGCAGCTTGGCCGGGACCGGGGAGCTGTTTTTT; CDR3aa: CASSLAGTGELFF
v_gene: TRBV25-1; d_gene: TRBD2; j_gene: TRBJ2-1; abundance: once; CDR3nt: TGTGCCAGCAAAGCGGGAGTTTACAATGAGCAGTTCTTC; CDR3aa: CASKAGVYNEQFF
v_gene: TRBV29-1; d_gene: .; j_gene: TRBJ2-1; abundance: .; CDR3nt: TGCAGCGGGAGAGGCGGGACCTTCTACAATGAGCAGTTCTTC; CDR3aa: CSGRGGTFYNEQFF
v_gene: TRBV28; d_gene: TRBD1; j_gene: TRBJ2-2; abundance: .; CDR3nt: TGTGCCAGCAGTTCCGGACAGGGAACCGGGGAGCTGTTTTTT; CDR3aa: CASSSGQGTGELFF
v_gene: TRBV2; d_gene: TRBD1; j_gene: TRBJ1-2; abundance: .; CDR3nt: TGTGCCAGCGGACCCGGGGGACAGGGTATTGGCGATGGCTACACCTTC; CDR3aa: CASGPGGQGIGDGYTF
v_gene: TRBV19; d_gene: TRBD1; j_gene: TRBJ1-5; abundance: few; CDR3nt: TGTGCCAGCTCCGGGACAGGCAATCAGCCCCAGCATTTT; CDR3aa: CASSGTGNQPQHF
v_gene: TRBV29-1; d_gene: TRBD2; j_gene: TRBJ2-1; abundance: few; CDR3nt: TGCAGCGTTGAGGGCCTAGCGGGAGAAAGGTCCTACAATGAGCAGTTCTTC; CDR3aa: CSVEGLAGERSYNEQFF
v_gene: TRBV5-1; d_gene: .; j_gene: TRBJ1-4; abundance: .; CDR3nt: TGCGCCAGCAGCCCGGCAGACAGAGCTAGAGAAAAACTGTTTTTT; CDR3aa: CASSPADRAREKLFF
v_gene: TRBV28; d_gene: TRBD2; j_gene: TRBJ2-4; abundance: .; CDR3nt: TGTGCCAGCAGTCTGGGACTAGCGGGAGAGCGGATTCAGTACTTC; CDR3aa: CASSLGLAGERIQYF
v_gene: TRBV29-1; d_gene: TRBD2; j_gene: TRBJ2-1; abundance: few; CDR3nt: TGCAGCGTCGGGACTAGCGGCTACAATGAGCAGTTCTTC; CDR3aa: CSVGTSGYNEQFF
v_gene: TRBV2; d_gene: TRBD1; j_gene: TRBJ1-1; abundance: .; CDR3nt: TGTGCCAGCAGGGGACAGGACACTGAAGCTTTCTTT; CDR3aa: CASRGQDTEAFF
v_gene: TRBV5-1; d_gene: TRBD1; j_gene: TRBJ2-4; abundance: once; CDR3nt: TGCGCCAGCAGCGGGACAGGGTCCGAAAACATTCAGTACTTC; CDR3aa: CASSGTGSENIQYF
v_gene: TRBV19; d_gene: .; j_gene: TRBJ2-5; abundance: .; CDR3nt: TGTGCCAGTAAAAAGCGGCAACAAGAGACCCAGTACTTC; CDR3aa: CASKKRQQETQYF
v_gene: TRBV9; d_gene: .; j_gene: TRBJ1-3; abundance: .; CDR3nt: TGTGCCAGCAGCCCCCAGGGGCATGACAACACCATATATTTT; CDR3aa: CASSPQGHDNTIYF
v_gene: TRBV7-8; d_gene: TRBD1; j_gene: TRBJ2-6; abundance: .; CDR3nt: TGTGCCAGCAGCTCGGGACAGTCCGCTGGGGCCAACGTCCTGACTTTC; CDR3aa: CASSSGQSAGANVLTF
v_gene: TRBV7-2; d_gene: .; j_gene: TRBJ2-1; abundance: .; CDR3nt: TGTGCCAGCAGACTGGACAGCGGTGACTACAATGAGCAGTTCTTC; CDR3aa: CASRLDSGDYNEQFF
v_gene: TRBV13; d_gene: TRBD2; j_gene: TRBJ2-7; abundance: .; CDR3nt: TGTGCCAGCAGCTTATGGTCTAGCGGGAGGTCCTACGAGCAGTACTTC; CDR3aa: CASSLWSSGRSYEQYF
v_gene: TRBV9; d_gene: TRBD2; j_gene: TRBJ2-1; abundance: .; CDR3nt: TGTGCCAGCAGCGTCCTAGGGTGGGGACTAGGAGGCAATGAGCAGTTCTTC; CDR3aa: CASSVLGWGLGGNEQFF
v_gene: TRBV2; d_gene: .; j_gene: TRBJ2-7; abundance: .; CDR3nt: TGTGCCAGTAAAGGACAGTTCTCCTACGAGCAGTACTTC; CDR3aa: CASKGQFSYEQYF
v_gene: TRBV19; d_gene: .; j_gene: TRBJ1-5; abundance: .; CDR3nt: TGTGCCAGTATTAGAGACCCCAGGGGCCATCAGCCCCAGCATTTT; CDR3aa: CASIRDPRGHQPQHF
v_gene: TRBV5-1; d_gene: TRBD1; j_gene: TRBJ1-5; abundance: few; CDR3nt: TGCGCCAGCAGCCCGACAGGGGGCAGCAATCAGCCCCAGCATTTT; CDR3aa: CASSPTGGSNQPQHF